Below are 11 T cell receptor beta chains sequenced from a single sample in a study of early T cells in non-severe SARS-CoV-2 infection. TCRdb re-analysed the 5' RACE reads in MiXCR, keeping a single row per CDR3 protein. Of tens of thousands of distinct CDR3 sequences in the sample, over 9% were seen once. The material sequenced was whole blood. Every receptor here comes from an adult who was a healthcare worker with PCR-confirmed SARS-CoV-2 infection or an uninfected control (not recorded which).

In DNA, the CDR3 is TGCGGTTCCCAGGTCCAAGAGACCCAGTACTTC. Encoded protein: CGSQVQETQYF. V usage is TRBV29-1 and J usage is TRBJ2-5; D is unclear. Per germline, CDR1 SQVTM and CDR2 ANQGSEA. This CDR3 has 11 amino acids.

This clonotype was detected ten times or more. The chain recombines TRBV12-3 or TRBV12-4 with TRBJ2-3, with TRBD2 identical over 10 bases. V trimming: 7 bases; J trimming: 5 bases; junction bases outside the gene matches: 9. There are 15 residues in the CDR3. CDR3 DNA sequence: TGTGCCAGCAAACCTAGCGGGGGCGGGGGAGATACGCAGTATTTT. Protein sequence: CASKPSGGGGDTQYF.

This clonotype was detected many times. The rearrangement links TRBV12-3 or TRBV12-4 to TRBJ1-5; a possible D gene is TRBD1 (5 bases). V lost 6 bases, J lost 4 bases, and 22 bases lay in between. The CDR3 consists of 17 residues. As DNA, the CDR3 is TGTGCCAGCAGCCTCTCGGGACCGCAGGGAACAAATCAGCCCCAGCATTTT. This codes for CASSLSGPQGTNQPQHF.

This clonotype was picked up many times. V and J are TRBV29-1 and TRBJ2-3; TRBD1 matches 7 bases. The CDR3 has 13 amino acids. Germline assignment: CDR1 SQVTM and CDR2 ANQGSEA. With V trimmed by 6 bases and J by 3 bases, 6 bases remained unmatched. DNA of the CDR3: TGCAGCGTCGACAGGGAAGGGACAGATACGCAGTATTTT. It encodes CSVDREGTDTQYF.

The CDR3 DNA reads TGTGCCAGCAGCTTGGTTAAGGGGGAAGAGACCCAGTACTTC. Encoded protein: CASSLVKGEETQYF. The rearrangement uses TRBV5-4 and TRBJ2-5; a weak D match, TRBD1 (6 bases). CDR1 and CDR2 (germline): SGHNT, YYREEE (reference sequence). V lost 0 bases to trimming and J lost 3 bases, with 9 bases between them. The CDR3 consists of 14 residues. Full variable domain (missing parts from reference TRBV5-4 and TRBJ2-5): ETGVTQSPTHLIKTRGQQVTLRCSSQSGHNTVSWYQQALGQGPQFIFQYYREEENGRGNFPPRFSGLQFPNYSSELNVNALELDDSALYLCASSLVKGEETQYFGPGTRLLVL.

This clonotype occurred many times. The chain carries TRBV7-3 and TRBJ1-5; D unclear. Germline lookup yields CDR1 SGHTA and CDR2 FQGTGA. The CDR3 is 15 residues long. V dropped 5 bases and J dropped 1 base, with 12 bases sitting between them. CDR3 DNA sequence: TGTGCCAGCAGCCCGGATGGACTGAGCAATCAGCCCCAGCATTTT. It is translated as CASSPDGLSNQPQHF.

This clonotype was counted a few times. This sequence joins TRBV5-8 and TRBJ1-2; D not resolved. This CDR3 is built from 13 residues. Germline lookup yields CDR1 SGHTS and CDR2 YDEGEE. V gave up 2 bases and J gave up 4 bases, with 9 bases separating them. CDR3 amino acids: CASSFGPRYGYTF. CDR3 nucleotide sequence: TGTGCCAGCAGCTTCGGCCCCCGCTATGGCTACACCTTC.

This clonotype occurred many times. The chain recombines TRBV6-5 with TRBJ2-4; 12 bases are a match to TRBD2. The CDR3 is made up of 16 amino acids. Germline V gene sequence: CDR1 MNHEY, CDR2 SVGAGI. Germline trimming cut 5 bases from V and 9 bases from J; bases unmatched to any gene: 11. CDR3 region: CASSPLLAGGQGIQYF. For the CDR3, the DNA is TGTGCCAGCAGTCCCCTCCTAGCGGGGGGGCAAGGCATTCAGTACTTC.

The genes are TRBV5-1 and TRBJ1-4; no clear D gene. With 0 bases removed from V and 1 base from J, the gap between germline ends came to 1 base. Per germline, CDR1 SGHRS and CDR2 YFSETQ. CDR3 length: 13 residues. The CDR3: CASSLGTNEKLFF. CDR3 sequence (DNA): TGCGCCAGCAGCTTGGGAACTAATGAAAAACTGTTTTTT.

The table lists this clonotype with many counts. The chain recombines TRBV7-2 with TRBJ1-6; D is unclear. Trimming cost V 1 base and J 1 base, with 8 bases left between them. This CDR3 contains 16 residues. Germline V gene data show CDR1 as SGHTA and CDR2 as FQGNSA. The CDR3 is CASSLERASYNSPLHF. The CDR3, as DNA: TGTGCCAGCAGCTTAGAGAGGGCATCCTATAATTCACCCCTCCACTTT.

Many counts were recorded for this clonotype. The chain is built from TRBV10-3 and TRBJ1-5; D gene unclear. The CDR3 is 14 amino acids. Germline loops: CDR1 ENHRY, CDR2 SYGVKD. V dropped 4 bases and J dropped 2 bases, with 9 bases sitting between them. CDR3 sequence (DNA): TGTGCCATCAGTGGGAGGGAGGGCAATCAGCCCCAGCATTTT. Encoded protein: CAISGREGNQPQHF.